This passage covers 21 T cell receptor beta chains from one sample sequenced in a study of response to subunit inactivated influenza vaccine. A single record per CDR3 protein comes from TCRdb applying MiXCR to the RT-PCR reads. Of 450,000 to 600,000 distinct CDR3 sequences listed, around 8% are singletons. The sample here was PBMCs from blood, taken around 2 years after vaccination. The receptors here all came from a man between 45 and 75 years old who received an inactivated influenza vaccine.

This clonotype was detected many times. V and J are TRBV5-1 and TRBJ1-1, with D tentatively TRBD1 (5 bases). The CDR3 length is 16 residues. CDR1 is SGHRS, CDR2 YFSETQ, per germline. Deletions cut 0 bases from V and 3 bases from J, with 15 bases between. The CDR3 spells CASSLGLGRGDTEAFF. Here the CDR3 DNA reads TGCGCCAGCAGCTTGGGTCTGGGGCGCGGTGACACTGAAGCTTTCTTT.

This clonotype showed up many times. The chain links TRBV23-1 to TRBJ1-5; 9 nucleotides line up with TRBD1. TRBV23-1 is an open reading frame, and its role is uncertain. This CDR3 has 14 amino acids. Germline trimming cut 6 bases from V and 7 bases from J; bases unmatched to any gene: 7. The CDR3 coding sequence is TGCGCCAGCAGCCTGGGACAGGGAGAACAGCCCCAGCATTTT. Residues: CASSLGQGEQPQHF.

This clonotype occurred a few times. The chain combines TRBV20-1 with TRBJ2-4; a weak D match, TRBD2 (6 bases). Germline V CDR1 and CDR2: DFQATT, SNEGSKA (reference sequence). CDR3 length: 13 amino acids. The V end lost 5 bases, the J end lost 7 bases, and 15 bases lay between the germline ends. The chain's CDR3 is CSAFDVRGNIQYF. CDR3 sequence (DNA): TGCAGTGCTTTTGACGTGCGGGGCAACATTCAGTACTTC.

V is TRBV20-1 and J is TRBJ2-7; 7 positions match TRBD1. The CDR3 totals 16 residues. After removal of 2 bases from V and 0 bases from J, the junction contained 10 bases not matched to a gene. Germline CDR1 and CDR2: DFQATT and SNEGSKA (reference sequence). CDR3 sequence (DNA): TGCAGTGCTAGAAGTTTTGGTTGGGACAGCTCCTACGAGCAGTACTTC. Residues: CSARSFGWDSSYEQYF.

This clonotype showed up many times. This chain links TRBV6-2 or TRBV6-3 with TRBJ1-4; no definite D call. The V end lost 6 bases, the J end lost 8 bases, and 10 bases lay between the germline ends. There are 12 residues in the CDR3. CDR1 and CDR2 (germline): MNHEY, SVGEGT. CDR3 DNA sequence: TGTGCCAGCAGAGGAGGGTACGAAAAACTGTTTTTT. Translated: CASRGGYEKLFF.

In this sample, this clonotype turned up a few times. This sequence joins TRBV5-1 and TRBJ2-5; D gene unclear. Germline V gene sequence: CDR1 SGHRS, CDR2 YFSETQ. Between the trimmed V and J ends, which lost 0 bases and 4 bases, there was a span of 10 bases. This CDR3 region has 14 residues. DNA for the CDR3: TGCGCCAGCAGCTTGGGTTTCTCGGGAGAGACCCAGTACTTC. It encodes CASSLGFSGETQYF.

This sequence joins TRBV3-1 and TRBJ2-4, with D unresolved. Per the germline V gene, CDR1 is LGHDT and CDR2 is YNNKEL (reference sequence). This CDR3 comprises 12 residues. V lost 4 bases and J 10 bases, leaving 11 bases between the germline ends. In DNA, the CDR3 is TGTGCCAGCAGCCGGGTCCAAGGGATTCAGTACTTC. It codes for CASSRVQGIQYF.

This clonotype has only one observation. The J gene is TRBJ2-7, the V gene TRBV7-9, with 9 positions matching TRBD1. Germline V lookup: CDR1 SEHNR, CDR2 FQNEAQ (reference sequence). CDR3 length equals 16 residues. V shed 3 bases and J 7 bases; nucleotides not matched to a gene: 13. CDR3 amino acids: CASSFGTGQGVWEQYF. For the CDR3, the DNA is TGTGCCAGCAGCTTCGGAACGGGACAGGGAGTCTGGGAGCAGTACTTC.

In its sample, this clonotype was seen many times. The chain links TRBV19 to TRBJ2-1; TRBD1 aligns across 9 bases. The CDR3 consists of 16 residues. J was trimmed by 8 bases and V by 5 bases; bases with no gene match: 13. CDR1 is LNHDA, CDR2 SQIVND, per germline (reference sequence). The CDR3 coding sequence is TGTGCCAGTAGTTACCGGGACAGGGAGTTCAACGATGAGCAGTTCTTC. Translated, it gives CASSYRDREFNDEQFF.

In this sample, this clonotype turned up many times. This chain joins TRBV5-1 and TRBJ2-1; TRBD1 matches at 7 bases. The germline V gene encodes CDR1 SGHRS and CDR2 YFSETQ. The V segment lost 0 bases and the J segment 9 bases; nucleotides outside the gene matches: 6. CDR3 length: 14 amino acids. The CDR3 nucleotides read TGCGCCAGCAGCTTGGAGGGGGCTGTTAGTGAGCAGTTCTTC. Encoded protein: CASSLEGAVSEQFF.

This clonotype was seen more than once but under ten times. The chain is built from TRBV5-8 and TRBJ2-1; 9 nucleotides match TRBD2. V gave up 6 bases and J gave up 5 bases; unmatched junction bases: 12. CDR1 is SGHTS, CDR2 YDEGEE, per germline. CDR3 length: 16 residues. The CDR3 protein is CASTLGYSGSHNEQFF. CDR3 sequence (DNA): TGTGCCAGCACCCTAGGATATAGCGGGAGCCACAATGAGCAGTTCTTC.

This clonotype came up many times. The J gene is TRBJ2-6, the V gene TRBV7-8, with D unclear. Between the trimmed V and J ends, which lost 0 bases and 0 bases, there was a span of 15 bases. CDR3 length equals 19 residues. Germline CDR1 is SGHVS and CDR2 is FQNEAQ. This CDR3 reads CASSLAYSARSSGANVLTF. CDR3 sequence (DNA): TGTGCCAGCAGCTTAGCCTACTCAGCTCGCAGCTCTGGGGCCAACGTCCTGACTTTC.

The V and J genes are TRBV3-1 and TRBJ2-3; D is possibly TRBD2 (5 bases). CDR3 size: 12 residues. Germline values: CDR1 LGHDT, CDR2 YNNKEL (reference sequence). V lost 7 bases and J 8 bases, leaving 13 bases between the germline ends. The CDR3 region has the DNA TGTGCCAGCACCCTAAATGCGGGTACGCAGTATTTT. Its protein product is CASTLNAGTQYF.

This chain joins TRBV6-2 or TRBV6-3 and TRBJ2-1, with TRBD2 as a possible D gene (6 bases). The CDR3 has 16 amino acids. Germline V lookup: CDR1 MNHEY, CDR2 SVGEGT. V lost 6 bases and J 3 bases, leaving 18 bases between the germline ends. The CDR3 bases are TGTGCCAGCAGCCCTCTCCCGGGACTGAACTACAATGAGCAGTTCTTC. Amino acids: CASSPLPGLNYNEQFF.

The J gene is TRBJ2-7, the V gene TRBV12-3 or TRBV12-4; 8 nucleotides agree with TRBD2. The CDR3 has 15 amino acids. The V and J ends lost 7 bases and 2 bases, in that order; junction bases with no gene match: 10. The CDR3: CASTVGLVGAYEQYF. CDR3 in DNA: TGTGCCAGCACTGTGGGACTAGTGGGAGCCTACGAGCAGTACTTC.

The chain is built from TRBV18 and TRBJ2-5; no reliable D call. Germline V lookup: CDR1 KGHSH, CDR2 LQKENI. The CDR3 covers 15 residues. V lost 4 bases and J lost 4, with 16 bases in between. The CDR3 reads CASSRAALPSETQYF. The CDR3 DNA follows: TGTGCCAGCTCACGGGCCGCCCTCCCCTCAGAGACCCAGTACTTC. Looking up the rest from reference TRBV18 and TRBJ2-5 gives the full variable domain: NAGVMQNPRHLVRRRGQEARLRCSPMKGHSHVYWYRQLPEEGLKFMVYLQKENIIDESGMPKERFSAEFPKEGPSILRIQQVVRGDSAAYFCASSRAALPSETQYFGPGTRLLVL.

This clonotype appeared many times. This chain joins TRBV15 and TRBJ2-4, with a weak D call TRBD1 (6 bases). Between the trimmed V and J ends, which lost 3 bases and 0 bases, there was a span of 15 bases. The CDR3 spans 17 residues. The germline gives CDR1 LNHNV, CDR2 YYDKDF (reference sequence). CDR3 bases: TGTGCCACCAGCAGCGCACGACAGGAACTAGCCAAAAACATTCAGTACTTC. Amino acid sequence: CATSSARQELAKNIQYF.

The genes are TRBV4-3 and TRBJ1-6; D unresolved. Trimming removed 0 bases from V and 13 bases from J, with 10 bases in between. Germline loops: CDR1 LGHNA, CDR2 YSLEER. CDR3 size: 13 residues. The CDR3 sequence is CASSQDRPYPLHF. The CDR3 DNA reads TGCGCCAGCAGCCAAGATAGGCCATATCCCCTCCACTTT.

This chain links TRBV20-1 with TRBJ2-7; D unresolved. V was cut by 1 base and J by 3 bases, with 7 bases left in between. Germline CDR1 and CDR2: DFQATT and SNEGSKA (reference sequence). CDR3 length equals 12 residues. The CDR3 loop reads CSARARNYEQYF. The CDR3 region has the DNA TGCAGTGCTAGAGCCCGAAACTACGAGCAGTACTTC.

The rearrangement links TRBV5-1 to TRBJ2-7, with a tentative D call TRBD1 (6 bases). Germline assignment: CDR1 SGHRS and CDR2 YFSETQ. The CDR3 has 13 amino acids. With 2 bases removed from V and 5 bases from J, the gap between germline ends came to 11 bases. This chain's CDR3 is CASSLKGHHEQYF. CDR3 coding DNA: TGCGCCAGCAGCTTAAAGGGACACCACGAGCAGTACTTC.

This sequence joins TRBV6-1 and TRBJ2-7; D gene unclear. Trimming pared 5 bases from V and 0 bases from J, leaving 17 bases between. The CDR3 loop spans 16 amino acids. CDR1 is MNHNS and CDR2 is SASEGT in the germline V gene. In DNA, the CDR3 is TGTGCCAGCAGTCGTAACCCAGGCTCGAGCTCCTACGAGCAGTACTTC. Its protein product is CASSRNPGSSSYEQYF.